The clone carrying this TCR beta chain was seen a few times. This sample is part of a study of response to subunit inactivated influenza vaccine. TCRdb redid the calling of the RT-PCR reads with MiXCR, one entry per CDR3 protein. The table has approximately 500,000 distinct CDR3 sequences, around 13% seen once. The sample in question was PBMCs from blood, obtained 12 days after vaccination. The sequence was obtained from a man over 45 who received an inactivated influenza vaccine.

CDR3: CASSYLQEGDNEQFF. The CDR3 coding sequence is TGTGCCAGCAGTTATTTACAGGAGGGGGACAATGAGCAGTTCTTC. The chain uses TRBV6-2 or TRBV6-3 and TRBJ2-1, with D perhaps assigned TRBD1 or TRBD2 (6 bases each). CDR1 and CDR2 (germline): MNHEY, SVGEGT. V was clipped by 3 bases and J by 5 bases, with 14 bases between them. This CDR3 has 15 residues.